The 10 T cell receptor beta chains presented below share a single source sample, sequenced in a study of response to subunit inactivated influenza vaccine. MiXCR, run by TCRdb on the RT-PCR reads, gives a single entry per CDR3 protein. The sample yields 550,000 to 800,000 distinct CDR3 sequences, approximately 15% seen once. The material sequenced was PBMCs from blood, taken roughly 15 days before vaccination. The source is a man in his forties or fifties who received an inactivated influenza vaccine.

V usage is TRBV6-2 or TRBV6-3 and J usage is TRBJ2-1; 10 bases are a match to TRBD1. The CDR3 covers 15 residues. V shed 6 bases and J 8 bases; nucleotides not matched to a gene: 10. Germline lookup yields CDR1 MNHEY and CDR2 SVGEGT. The DNA of the CDR3 is TGTGCCAGCAGAAGACAGGGGGCGACGAAGGATGAGCAGTTCTTC. Translating it yields CASRRQGATKDEQFF.

This chain joins TRBV5-6 and TRBJ2-7, with D unclear. Germline-derived CDR1 and CDR2 are SGHDT and YYEEEE. V lost 0 bases to trimming and J lost 2 bases, with 6 bases between them. The CDR3 has 13 amino acids. This CDR3 is CASSLVDAYEQYF. In DNA, the CDR3 is TGTGCCAGCAGCTTGGTAGATGCCTACGAGCAGTACTTC.

A few counts support this clonotype. The chain couples TRBV6-2 or TRBV6-3 to TRBJ2-2, with 10 bases aligning to TRBD1. V lost 10 bases and J lost 5; bases outside the gene matches: 7. Germline V gene data show CDR1 as MNHEY and CDR2 as SVGEGT. This CDR3 comprises 14 residues. The CDR3 coding sequence is TGTGCCATCCAGACAGGGGGCGTTACCGGGGAGCTGTTTTTT. Translating it yields CAIQTGGVTGELFF.

Many counts were recorded for this clonotype. The chain employs TRBV7-9 and TRBJ1-1, with unresolved D. CDR1 SEHNR and CDR2 FQNEAQ come from the germline V gene (reference sequence). The CDR3 runs to 14 residues. The V end lost 5 bases, the J end lost 1 base, and 11 bases lay between the germline ends. The CDR3 reads CASSPNTGNTEAFF. CDR3 coding DNA: TGTGCCAGCAGCCCCAATACGGGGAACACTGAAGCTTTCTTT. The entire variable domain, with the rest obtained from reference TRBV7-9 and TRBJ1-1, is as follows: DTGVSQNPRHKITKRGQNVTFRCDPISEHNRLYWYRQTLGQGPEFLTYFQNEAQLEKSRLLSDRFSAERPKGSFSTLEIQRTEQGDSAMYLCASSPNTGNTEAFFGQGTRLTVV.

The rearrangement joins TRBV7-2 to TRBJ2-7; 7 nucleotides agree with TRBD1. The CDR3 length is 15 residues. Germline trimming cut 5 bases from V and 3 bases from J; bases unmatched to any gene: 10. CDR1 is SGHTA and CDR2 is FQGNSA in the germline V gene. The CDR3 region is CASSRRDSVSYEQYF. The CDR3 DNA follows: TGTGCCAGCAGCCGCAGGGACAGCGTAAGCTACGAGCAGTACTTC. Supplemented by reference TRBV7-2 and TRBJ2-7, the full variable domain reads GAGVSQSPSNKVTEKGKDVELRCDPISGHTALYWYRQSLGQGLEFLIYFQGNSAPDKSGLPSDRFSAERTGGSVSTLTIQRTQQEDSAVYLCASSRRDSVSYEQYFGPGTRLTVT.

The chain links TRBV7-6 to TRBJ2-1, with a possible D match to TRBD2 (5 bases). Trimming cost V 1 base and J 0 bases, with 16 bases left between them. CDR1 and CDR2 (germline): SGHVS, FNYEAQ. The CDR3 is 18 residues long. In nucleotides, the CDR3 is TGTGCCAGCAGCTTAGTTGCTGACACGGGGAGCTCCTACAATGAGCAGTTCTTC. Its translation is CASSLVADTGSSYNEQFF. Complete variable domain (other parts from reference TRBV7-6 and TRBJ2-1): GAGVSQSPRYKVTKRGQDVALRCDPISGHVSLYWYRQALGQGPEFLTYFNYEAQQDKSGLPNDRFSAERPEGSISTLTIQRTEQRDSAMYRCASSLVADTGSSYNEQFFGPGTRLTVL.

This clonotype was counted ten times or more. The V and J genes are TRBV12-3 or TRBV12-4 and TRBJ2-7, with TRBD2 matching 7 bases. The V gene end was trimmed by 6 bases and the J gene end by 5 bases; junction bases not matched to a gene: 13. CDR3 length: 15 residues. DNA for the CDR3: TGTGCCAGCAGCCACCCTAGCGGTGCCTCAGACGAGCAGTACTTC. Its protein is CASSHPSGASDEQYF.

A few counts support this clonotype. V gene TRBV20-1 combines with J gene TRBJ2-2; no clear D. This CDR3 has 13 residues. Trimming removed 4 bases from V and 4 bases from J, with 10 bases in between. The V gene's germline CDR1 is DFQATT and CDR2 SNEGSKA (reference sequence). The CDR3 sequence: CSAMDPITGELFF. The DNA for the CDR3 is TGCAGTGCTATGGACCCTATCACCGGGGAGCTGTTTTTT.

This chain links TRBV7-2 with TRBJ2-1; TRBD2 is a possible D gene (5 bases). Per germline, CDR1 SGHTA and CDR2 FQGNSA. V was cut by 3 bases and J by 0 bases, with 15 bases left in between. The CDR3 consists of 17 residues. CDR3 region: CASSFGLAQSSYNEQFF. The CDR3 DNA sequence: TGTGCCAGCAGCTTTGGGCTAGCCCAGAGCTCCTACAATGAGCAGTTCTTC.

This clonotype came up a few times. The chain has TRBV6-1 and TRBJ1-2, with 8 bases that match TRBD1. Germline CDR1 is MNHNS and CDR2 is SASEGT. CDR3 length: 16 residues. The V segment lost 2 bases and the J segment 4 bases; nucleotides outside the gene matches: 9. CDR3 coding DNA: TGTGCCAGCAGTGAAACCGGGACAGGATCCCTCTATGGCTACACCTTC. Protein: CASSETGTGSLYGYTF.